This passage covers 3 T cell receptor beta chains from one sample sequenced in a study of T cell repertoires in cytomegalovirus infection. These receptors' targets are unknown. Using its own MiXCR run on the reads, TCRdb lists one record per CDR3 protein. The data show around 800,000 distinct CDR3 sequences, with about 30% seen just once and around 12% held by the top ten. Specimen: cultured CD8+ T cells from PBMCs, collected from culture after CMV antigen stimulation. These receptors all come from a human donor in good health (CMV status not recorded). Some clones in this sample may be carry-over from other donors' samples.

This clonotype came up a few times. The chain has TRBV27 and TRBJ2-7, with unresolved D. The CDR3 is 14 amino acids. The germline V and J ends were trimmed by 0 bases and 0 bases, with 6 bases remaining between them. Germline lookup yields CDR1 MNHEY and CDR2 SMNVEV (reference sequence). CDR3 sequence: CASSLSGTSYEQYF. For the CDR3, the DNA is TGTGCCAGCAGTTTATCGGGCACCTCCTACGAGCAGTACTTC.

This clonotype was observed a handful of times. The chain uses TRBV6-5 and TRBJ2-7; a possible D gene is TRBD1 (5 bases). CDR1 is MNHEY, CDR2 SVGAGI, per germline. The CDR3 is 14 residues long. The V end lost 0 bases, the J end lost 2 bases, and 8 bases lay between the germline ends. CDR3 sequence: CASSYSKQAYEQYV. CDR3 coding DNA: TGTGCCAGCAGTTACTCGAAACAGGCCTACGAGCAGTACGTC.

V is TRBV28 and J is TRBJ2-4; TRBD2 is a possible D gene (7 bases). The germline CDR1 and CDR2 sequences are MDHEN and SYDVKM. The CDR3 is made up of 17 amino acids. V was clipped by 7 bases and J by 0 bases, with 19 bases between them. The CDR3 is CASTSGGLSLAKNIQYF. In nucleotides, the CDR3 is TGTGCCAGCACCTCCGGGGGGCTGTCTTTAGCCAAAAACATTCAGTACTTC.